This TCR beta chain was recorded in a study of cytomegalovirus exposure and HLA in healthy donors. As for the study in general: Membership in the Caucasian-associated ancestry cluster was found for about 84% of around 380 genotyped donors. General study points: Within an earlier analysis, most TCR beta V segments proved productive either about 87% or about 30% of the time.

The CDR3 spans 10 residues. The V and J ends lost 4 bases and 4 bases respectively, with 2 bases between them. Germline values: CDR1 SGHVS, CDR2 FNYEAQ. The primer mix had 60 Vbeta and 13 Jbeta primers. Repertoires were generated with immunoSEQ multiplex PCR, while TCRdb's copy carries only in-frame clones and drops some. The sample holds more than 50,000 clones; about 75% are singletons and the top ten take 20% to 25%. Donors had nominal health at sampling but likely had unrecorded immune exposures. About this clone: The antigen is not known.

This rearrangement joins TRBV7-6 to TRBJ2-7; D unresolved. The clonotype originates from a middle-aged woman in good health and CMV-seropositive. Sequenced: PBMCs. This chain's CDR3 is CASSSYEQYF. The CDR3 DNA reads as TGTGCCAGCAGCTCGTACGAGCAGTACTTC.